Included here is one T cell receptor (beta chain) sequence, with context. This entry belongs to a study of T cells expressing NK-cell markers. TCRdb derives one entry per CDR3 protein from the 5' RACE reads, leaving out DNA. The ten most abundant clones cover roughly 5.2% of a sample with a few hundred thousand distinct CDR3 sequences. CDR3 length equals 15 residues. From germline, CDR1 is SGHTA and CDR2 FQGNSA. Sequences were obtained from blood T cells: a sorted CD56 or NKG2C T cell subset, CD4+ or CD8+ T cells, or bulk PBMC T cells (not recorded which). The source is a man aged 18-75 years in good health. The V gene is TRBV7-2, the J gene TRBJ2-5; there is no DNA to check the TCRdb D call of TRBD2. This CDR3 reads CASSYGWGGQETQYF.